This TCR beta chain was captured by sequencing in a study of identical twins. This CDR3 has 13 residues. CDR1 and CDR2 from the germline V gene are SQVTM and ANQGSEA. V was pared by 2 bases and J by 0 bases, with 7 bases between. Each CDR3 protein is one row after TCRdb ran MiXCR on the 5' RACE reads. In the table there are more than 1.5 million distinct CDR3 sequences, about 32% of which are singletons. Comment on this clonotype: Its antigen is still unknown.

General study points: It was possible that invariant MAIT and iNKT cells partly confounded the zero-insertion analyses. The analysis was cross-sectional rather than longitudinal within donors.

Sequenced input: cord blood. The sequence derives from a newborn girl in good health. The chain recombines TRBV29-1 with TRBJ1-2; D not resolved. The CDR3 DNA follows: TGCAGCGTTGAACCCGTCACTAACTATGGCTACACCTTC. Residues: CSVEPVTNYGYTF. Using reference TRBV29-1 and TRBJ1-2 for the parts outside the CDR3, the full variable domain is SAVISQKPSRDICQRGTSLTIQCQVDSQVTMMFWYRQQPGQSLTLIATANQGSEATYESGFVIDKFPISRPNLTFSTLTVSNMSPEDSSIYLCSVEPVTNYGYTFGSGTRLTVV.